These 21 T cell receptor beta chains originate from one sample sequenced in a study of CD8+CD57+ T cells in acquired aplastic anemia. It was patients with CD8+CD57+ cell expansion by flow cytometry who were chosen for sequencing. Investigators profiled TCR beta VDJ and CDR3 from genomic DNA template. One entry per CDR3 protein, called by TCRdb with MiXCR from the reads. The sample yields some 170,000 distinct CDR3 sequences, over 55% seen once. Specimen: sorted CD4+, CD8+, or CD8+CD57+ T cells (not recorded which) from PBMCs. The receptor set was obtained from a human donor with aplastic anemia.

This clonotype has just one count. The chain couples TRBV4-3 to TRBJ1-1; TRBD1 is a possible D gene (6 bases). The CDR3 contains 15 residues. CDR1 is LGHNA and CDR2 is YSLEER in the germline V gene. Trimming removed 3 bases from V and 0 bases from J, with 11 bases in between. The CDR3 region is CASSQRGDLNTEAFF. The CDR3 DNA is TGCGCCAGCAGCCAGAGGGGGGACCTGAACACTGAAGCTTTCTTT.

The chain links TRBV7-6 to TRBJ2-1, with 11 bases fitting TRBD2. The CDR3 is 16 amino acids. In germline, CDR1 is SGHVS, CDR2 FNYEAQ. V lost 1 base, J lost 1 base, and 0 bases stayed unmatched. This CDR3 reads CASSLGTSGSYNEQFF. CDR3 DNA sequence: TGTGCCAGCAGCTTAGGGACTAGCGGGTCCTACAATGAGCAGTTCTTC.

This chain connects TRBV7-3 to TRBJ2-1; D is tentatively TRBD1 or TRBD2 (5 bases each). V lost 5 bases and J lost 5, with 13 bases in between. Germline CDR1 and CDR2: SGHTA and FQGTGA. This CDR3 is built from 14 residues. CDR3 DNA: TGTGCCAGCAGCCCCGAGATGGGGGACAATGAGCAGTTCTTC. Translated, it gives CASSPEMGDNEQFF. Complete variable domain (other parts from reference TRBV7-3 and TRBJ2-1): GAGVSQTPSNKVTEKGKYVELRCDPISGHTALYWYRQSLGQGPEFLIYFQGTGAADDSGLPNDRFFAVRPEGSVSTLKIQRTERGDSAVYLCASSPEMGDNEQFFGPGTRLTVL.

The gene calls are TRBV15 and TRBJ2-5; D possibly matches TRBD1 or TRBD2 (5 bases each). The V and J ends lost 1 base and 2 bases respectively, with 11 bases between them. CDR1 is LNHNV, CDR2 YYDKDF, per germline (reference sequence). This CDR3 region has 15 residues. The DNA of the CDR3 is TGTGCCACCAGCAGAGGGGGGAGCGGTCAAGAGACCCAGTACTTC. Residues: CATSRGGSGQETQYF. Full variable domain (rest looked up from reference TRBV15 and TRBJ2-5): DAMVIQNPRYQVTQFGKPVTLSCSQTLNHNVMYWYQQKSSQAPKLLFHYYDKDFNNEADTPDNFQSRRPNTSFCFLDIRSPGLGDTAMYLCATSRGGSGQETQYFGPGTRLLVL.

Concerning this clonotype itself: The junction shows a germline mismatch at one end, possibly a read error. This chain uses TRBV28 with TRBJ2-1; perhaps TRBD2 as D (7 bases). Germline-derived CDR1 and CDR2 are MDHEN and SYDVKM. This CDR3 is 15 amino acids long. The CDR3 DNA reads as TGTGCCAGCAGTTTATGGCAAGGGGGAGGGGACGAGCAGCTCTTC. Its protein is CASSLWQGGGDEQLF.

In its sample, this clonotype was seen many times. This chain connects TRBV6-5 to TRBJ1-4; 7 positions match TRBD1. The CDR3 is 16 amino acids. CDR1 MNHEY and CDR2 SVGAGI come from the germline V gene. The ends lost 4 bases at V and 7 bases at J; junction bases unmatched: 12. CDR3 DNA: TGTGCCAGCAGTTCTTCCCGGACAGGAGATCGTGAAAAACTGTTTTTT. Residues: CASSSSRTGDREKLFF.

The chain recombines TRBV7-9 with TRBJ2-1; unclear D gene. The ends were cut back, 5 bases at V and 7 bases at J, with 12 bases in the middle. The CDR3 consists of 13 residues. Germline V gene sequence: CDR1 SEHNR, CDR2 FQNEAQ (reference sequence). CDR3 in DNA: TGTGCCAGCAGCCCCGCGGTGGAGAATGAGCAGTTCTTC. This codes for CASSPAVENEQFF.

The gene calls are TRBV10-3 and TRBJ2-7; 7 positions agree with TRBD2. The CDR3 is made up of 13 amino acids. Germline CDR1 and CDR2: ENHRY and SYGVKD. V shed 6 bases and J 7 bases; nucleotides not matched to a gene: 9. The CDR3 DNA is TGTGCCATCAGCGCGGGGGACCGGCAGGAGCAGTACTTC. Amino acid sequence: CAISAGDRQEQYF.

This rearrangement joins TRBV7-6 to TRBJ2-3; no definite D call. CDR1 SGHVS and CDR2 FNYEAQ come from the germline V gene. There are 15 residues in the CDR3. Trimming stripped 2 bases from V and 1 base from J, with 10 bases between. CDR3 nucleotide sequence: TGTGCCAGCAGCTTATGGGATGGTGGCACAGATACGCAGTATTTT. Encoded protein: CASSLWDGGTDTQYF.

This clonotype turned up a few times. The chain carries TRBV7-6 and TRBJ2-1; TRBD2 might be the D (6 bases). In germline, CDR1 is SGHVS, CDR2 FNYEAQ. CDR3 length equals 17 residues. The V gene lost 3 bases and the J gene lost 5 bases, with 20 bases spanning the gap. The CDR3 loop reads CASSFPDKPGLNNEQFF. DNA of the CDR3: TGTGCCAGCAGCTTCCCCGACAAACCGGGACTGAACAATGAGCAGTTCTTC. Supplemented by reference TRBV7-6 and TRBJ2-1, the full variable domain reads GAGVSQSPRYKVTKRGQDVALRCDPISGHVSLYWYRQALGQGPEFLTYFNYEAQQDKSGLPNDRFSAERPEGSISTLTIQRTEQRDSAMYRCASSFPDKPGLNNEQFFGPGTRLTVL.

This clonotype was counted a single time. The gene calls are TRBV20-1 and TRBJ1-6, with 7 bases that match TRBD1. Trimming removed 3 bases from V and 6 bases from J; junction bases left unmatched: 17. Germline V gives CDR1 DFQATT, CDR2 SNEGSKA (reference sequence). The CDR3 consists of 18 residues. The chain's CDR3 is CSARVWTGPSPLNSPLHF. The CDR3 region has the DNA TGCAGTGCTAGGGTTTGGACAGGTCCCTCACCGCTTAATTCACCCCTCCACTTT.

This sequence joins TRBV27 and TRBJ2-7; TRBD1 is a possible D gene (6 bases). V was shortened by 8 bases and J by 3 bases, with 20 bases between the two germline ends. The CDR3 extends over 15 amino acids. The germline V gene encodes CDR1 MNHEY and CDR2 SMNVEV (reference sequence). CDR3 DNA sequence: TGTGCCAGCGGGTTCCCGGGACATTCGATCTACGAGCAGTACTTC. Translation gives CASGFPGHSIYEQYF.

CDR3 nucleotide sequence: TGTGCCAGCAGCTTGGACACCACAACTTCCTACGAGCAGTACTTC. It encodes CASSLDTTTSYEQYF. The chain has TRBV7-6 and TRBJ2-7, with D maybe TRBD1 (5 bases). CDR1 SGHVS and CDR2 FNYEAQ come from the germline V gene. The germline V and J ends were trimmed by 3 bases and 1 base, with 13 bases remaining between them. CDR3 length equals 15 residues. Based on the CDR3 plus reference TRBV7-6 and TRBJ2-7, the full variable domain is GAGVSQSPRYKVTKRGQDVALRCDPISGHVSLYWYRQALGQGPEFLTYFNYEAQQDKSGLPNDRFSAERPEGSISTLTIQRTEQRDSAMYRCASSLDTTTSYEQYFGPGTRLTVT.

Relative to its sample, this clonotype is large. V is TRBV6-4 and J is TRBJ1-2; D is unclear. The CDR3 has 13 amino acids. The V end lost 3 bases, the J end lost 1 base, and 6 bases lay between the germline ends. From germline, CDR1 is MRHNA and CDR2 SNTAGT. The CDR3 protein is CASSEDGNYGYTF. CDR3 sequence (DNA): TGTGCCAGCAGTGAGGACGGTAACTATGGCTACACCTTC.

Only one count was recorded for this clonotype. The chain couples TRBV15 to TRBJ2-3, with TRBD2 matching 7 bases. The ends lost 0 bases at V and 5 bases at J; junction bases unmatched: 2. This CDR3 has 14 amino acids. The germline V gene encodes CDR1 LNHNV and CDR2 YYDKDF (reference sequence). The CDR3 loop reads CATSRDWGGDTQYF. The CDR3 bases are TGTGCCACCAGCAGAGATTGGGGGGGAGATACGCAGTATTTT.

This sequence joins TRBV7-8 and TRBJ2-5, with D possibly matching TRBD2 (5 bases). Germline CDR1 reads SGHVS; CDR2 reads FQNEAQ. CDR3 length: 16 amino acids. V was trimmed by 7 bases and J by 2 bases, leaving 20 bases between them. Written as DNA, the CDR3 is TGTGCCAGCACCGAACGTTGGGAGCAAACGCAAGAGACCCAGTACTTC. Protein: CASTERWEQTQETQYF.

In its sample, this clonotype was seen once. The rearrangement uses TRBV2 and TRBJ2-1; D remains unclear. Germline values: CDR1 SNHLY, CDR2 FYNNEI. The CDR3 covers 13 residues. V was cut by 5 bases and J by 12 bases, with 17 bases left in between. Written as DNA, the CDR3 is TGTGCCAGCAGTTCGGGCCCTGCCCTTGGGCAGTTCTTC. It specifies CASSSGPALGQFF.

The CDR3 DNA reads as TGCAGCGTTGAAATCTTAGGGACAGGGGACGAGCAGTACTTC. Amino acid sequence: CSVEILGTGDEQYF. The chain combines TRBV29-1 with TRBJ2-7; 10 bases are a match to TRBD1. V gave up 2 bases and J gave up 5 bases; unmatched junction bases: 6. This CDR3 is built from 14 residues. The germline CDR1 and CDR2 sequences are SQVTM and ANQGSEA.

This clonotype was detected a few times. The chain has TRBV20-1 and TRBJ2-1; 11 bases line up with TRBD2. The germline V gene encodes CDR1 DFQATT and CDR2 SNEGSKA (reference sequence). J lost 3 bases, V lost 6 bases, and 7 bases had no gene match. The CDR3 has 15 residues. In DNA, the CDR3 is TGCAGTGCCGGGGGGACTAGCGGTTTCTACAATGAGCAGTTCTTC. This sequence encodes CSAGGTSGFYNEQFF.

The chain employs TRBV25-1 and TRBJ2-7; 10 bases fit TRBD2. The junction had 5 bases not matched to a gene; V was cut back by 10 bases and J by 2 bases. The germline V gene encodes CDR1 MGHDK and CDR2 SYGVNS. The CDR3 runs to 13 residues. The DNA of the CDR3 is TGTGCCACCCGGACTAGCGGAACCTACGAGCAGTACTTC. It specifies CATRTSGTYEQYF.

The count of this clonotype is one. The chain combines TRBV20-1 with TRBJ2-2, with 9 bases fitting TRBD1. Germline CDR1 is DFQATT and CDR2 is SNEGSKA (reference sequence). The ends lost 3 bases at V and 4 bases at J; junction bases unmatched: 6. The CDR3 is made up of 15 amino acids. The DNA for the CDR3 is TGCAGTGCTAGTCGGGGACAGGGACGCACCGGGGAGCTGTTTTTT. Amino acid sequence: CSASRGQGRTGELFF.